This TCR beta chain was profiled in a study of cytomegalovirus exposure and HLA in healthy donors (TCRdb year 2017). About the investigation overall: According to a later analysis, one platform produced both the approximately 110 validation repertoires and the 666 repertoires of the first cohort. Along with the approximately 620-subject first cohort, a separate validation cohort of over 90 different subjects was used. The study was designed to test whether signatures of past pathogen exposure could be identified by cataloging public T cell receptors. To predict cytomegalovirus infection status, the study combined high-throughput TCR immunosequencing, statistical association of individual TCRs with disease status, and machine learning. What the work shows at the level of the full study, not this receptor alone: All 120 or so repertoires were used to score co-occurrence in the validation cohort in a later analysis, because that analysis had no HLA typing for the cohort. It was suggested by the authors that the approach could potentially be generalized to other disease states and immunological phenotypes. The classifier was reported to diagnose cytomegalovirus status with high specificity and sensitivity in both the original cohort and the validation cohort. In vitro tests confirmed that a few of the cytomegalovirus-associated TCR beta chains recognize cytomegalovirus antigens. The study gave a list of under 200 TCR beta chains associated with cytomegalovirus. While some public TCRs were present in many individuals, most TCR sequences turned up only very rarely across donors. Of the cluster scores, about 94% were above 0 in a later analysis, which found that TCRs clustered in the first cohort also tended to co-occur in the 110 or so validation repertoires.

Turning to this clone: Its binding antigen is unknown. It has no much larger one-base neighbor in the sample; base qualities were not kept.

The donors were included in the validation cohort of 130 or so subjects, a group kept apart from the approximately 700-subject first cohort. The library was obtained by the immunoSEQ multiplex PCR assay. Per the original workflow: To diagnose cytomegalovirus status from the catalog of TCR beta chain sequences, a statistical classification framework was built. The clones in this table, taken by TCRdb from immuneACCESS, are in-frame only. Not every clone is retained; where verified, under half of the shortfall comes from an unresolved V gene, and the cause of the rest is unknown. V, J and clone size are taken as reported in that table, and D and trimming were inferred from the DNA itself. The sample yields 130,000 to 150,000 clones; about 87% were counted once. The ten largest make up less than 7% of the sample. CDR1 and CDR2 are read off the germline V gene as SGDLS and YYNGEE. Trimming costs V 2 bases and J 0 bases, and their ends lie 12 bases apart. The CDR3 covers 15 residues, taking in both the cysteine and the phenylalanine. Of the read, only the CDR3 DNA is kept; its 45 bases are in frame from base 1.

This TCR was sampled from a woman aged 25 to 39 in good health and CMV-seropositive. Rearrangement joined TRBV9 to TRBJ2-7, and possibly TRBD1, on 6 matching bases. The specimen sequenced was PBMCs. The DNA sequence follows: TGTGCCAGCAGCGTTGGGGACACAGCCTCCTACGAGCAGTACTTC. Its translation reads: CASSVGDTASYEQYF.